The entry below gives a single T cell receptor beta chain sequence along with its context. Its cognate antigen has yet to be identified. No qualities accompany the bases; no much larger clone lies one base away. This record belongs to a study of blood T cell repertoires in COVID-19 (dated by TCRdb to the early 2020s). About the investigation overall: Collaborator samples came from the United States, Italy and Spain and covered acute and convalescent phases of COVID-19. HLA class I and class II types, where available, came from metadata supplied by the sample provider rather than from assay-based typing. The material from the prospective study consisted of cDNA or gDNA derived from T cells, B-cell-depleted T cells, or PBMCs. Subjects who had been exposed to COVID-19, were actively infected with it, or had recovered from it provided the deeply sampled blood TCRbeta repertoires that made up the dataset. Nearly every sample came with metadata listing a de-identified subject ID, COVID-19 status, age in years and sex. The samples were drawn from the first 160 participants of the ongoing ImmuneRACE study and from 950 to 1,500 subjects provided by 6 global collaborators. A freely available public database, intended as a resource for researchers studying the immune response to SARS-CoV-2, is where the repertoires were released. The investigation overall reported the following: How much clinical and demographic metadata was included differed by source and by participant, and the metadata was provided uncurated.

The immunoSEQ Assay, a bias-controlled multiplex PCR, was used to amplify TCRbeta CDR3 regions from genomic DNA. As for the original processing: The number of nucleated cells in each sample was estimated from the amplification of reference gene primers within the assay. Sequence reads were collapsed and filtered to measure the absolute abundance of every unique TCRbeta CDR3 rearrangement. For each sample, productive Simpson clonality was calculated as the square root of Simpson's diversity index across productive rearrangements. As stored in TCRdb, this immuneACCESS dataset retains in-frame rearrangements with V and J assigned. A fraction of the clones does not appear; measured against another copy, unresolved V genes explain less than half of the discrepancy, and the remainder lacks a known reason. V and J calls and clone size follow that table, whereas D and trimming were derived from the DNA. This sample comprises 190,000 or so clones, around 80% of them detected only once. 2.5% to 3% of the sample is in the top ten clones.

Each collaborating institution followed its own protocols to collect whole blood in K2EDTA tubes. For TCRbeta analysis, collaborator samples were shipped as frozen whole blood, as isolated PBMCs, or as DNA extracted from either sample type. The germline V gene (reference sequence) gives CDR1 as SEHNR and CDR2 as FQNEAQ. V is cut by 6 bases and J by 11 bases, and the space between the germline ends is 17 bases. The CDR3 has 13 amino acids, counting the end cysteine and phenylalanine. Of all the DNA, just the CDR3 is kept, 39 bases in frame from base 1. The V and J segments used are TRBV7-9 and TRBJ1-3, and TRBD1 may be the D gene, going by 6 matching bases. The sample taken for sequencing was peripheral blood. This receptor was obtained from an elderly woman with active or convalescent COVID-19. The CDR3 protein: CASSQDSLSPIYF. The DNA sequence is as follows: TGTGCCAGCAGTCAGGACAGTCTGAGCCCCATATATTTT.